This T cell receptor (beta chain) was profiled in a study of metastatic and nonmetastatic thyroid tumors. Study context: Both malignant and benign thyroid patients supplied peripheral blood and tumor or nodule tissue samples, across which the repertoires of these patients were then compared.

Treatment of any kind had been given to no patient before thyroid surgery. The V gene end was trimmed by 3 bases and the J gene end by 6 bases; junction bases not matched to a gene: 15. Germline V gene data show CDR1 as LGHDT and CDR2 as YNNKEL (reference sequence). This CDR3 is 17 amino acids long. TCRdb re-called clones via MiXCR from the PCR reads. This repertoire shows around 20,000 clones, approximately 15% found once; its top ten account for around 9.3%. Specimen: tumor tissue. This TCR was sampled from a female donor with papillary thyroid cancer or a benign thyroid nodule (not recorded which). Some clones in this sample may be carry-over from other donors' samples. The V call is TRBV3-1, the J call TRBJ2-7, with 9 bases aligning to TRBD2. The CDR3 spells CASSQGRRRGGASEQYF. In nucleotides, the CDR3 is TGTGCCAGCAGCCAGGGTCGTCGGCGGGGGGGCGCGTCCGAGCAGTACTTC.